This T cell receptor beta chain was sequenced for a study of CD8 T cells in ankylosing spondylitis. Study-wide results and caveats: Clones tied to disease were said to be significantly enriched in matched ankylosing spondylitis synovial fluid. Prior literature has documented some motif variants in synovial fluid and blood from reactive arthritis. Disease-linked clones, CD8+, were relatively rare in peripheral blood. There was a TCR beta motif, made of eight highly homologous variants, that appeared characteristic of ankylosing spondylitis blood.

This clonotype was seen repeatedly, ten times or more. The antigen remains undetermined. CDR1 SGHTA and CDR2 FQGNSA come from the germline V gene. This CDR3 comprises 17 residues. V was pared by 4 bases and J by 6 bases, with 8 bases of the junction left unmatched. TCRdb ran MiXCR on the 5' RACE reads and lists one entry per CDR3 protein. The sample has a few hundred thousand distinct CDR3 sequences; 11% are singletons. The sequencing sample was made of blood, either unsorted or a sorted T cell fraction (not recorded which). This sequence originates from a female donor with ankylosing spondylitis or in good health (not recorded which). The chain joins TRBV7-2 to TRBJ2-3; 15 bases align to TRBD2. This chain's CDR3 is CASSSGLAGGEVDTQYF. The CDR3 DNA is TGTGCCAGCAGCTCCGGACTAGCGGGAGGGGAGGTGGATACGCAGTATTTT.